In its sample, the clone carrying this T cell receptor beta chain was seen a few times. The V and J ends lost 2 bases and 5 bases respectively, with 15 bases between them. CDR3 length: 14 residues. Germline CDR1 DFQATT, CDR2 SNEGSKA (reference sequence). Before thyroid surgery, none of the patients had received any treatment. The data stem from a study of metastatic and nonmetastatic thyroid tumors. Through MiXCR, TCRdb re-clonotyped the PCR reads. The sample comprises tens of thousands of clones, roughly a third of which are singletons, and roughly 13% rests with the top ten. J is TRBJ1-2 and V is TRBV20-1; D may be TRBD1 (5 bases). The sequence was collected from a female donor with papillary thyroid cancer or a benign thyroid nodule (not recorded which). Some clones in this sample may be carry-over from other donors' samples. What was sequenced was blood. CDR3 residues: CSARQGGGLYGYTF. CDR3 sequence (DNA): TGCAGTGCTAGACAGGGCGGTGGGCTATATGGCTACACCTTC.